This TCR beta chain is drawn from a study of CD8 T cells in Susac syndrome. Overall study context: Patients with Susac syndrome, at blood draw, were therapy-naive, on corticosteroids, or on intravenous immunoglobulin alone. Whole-study findings and limits: As the study acknowledged, the number of individuals in its TCR sequencing and HLA analysis was relatively small.

After extraction with the RNeasy kit, roughly 0.5 to 1 ug of the RNA was reverse transcribed using random hexamers. TCRdb analysed the immunoSEQ multiplex PCR reads with MiXCR anew, one entry per CDR3 protein. The table includes 150,000 to 200,000 distinct CDR3 sequences, 90% to 95% detected once. Sequencing targeted TCR beta in blood CD8+ and CD4+ T cells. Each Susac syndrome patient had definite or probable disease by recently defined criteria. Turning to this clonotype: Its antigen is currently unknown.

This sequence originates from a human donor with Susac syndrome. The sequenced sample consisted of CD4+ T cells from PBMCs.

The CDR3 protein is CSARGAGANVLTF. CDR3 coding DNA: TGCAGTGCTAGAGGGGCCGGGGCCAACGTCCTGACTTTC. The chain links TRBV20-1 to TRBJ2-6, with D unclear. CDR3 length: 13 amino acids. V lost 1 base and J 4 bases, leaving 5 bases between the germline ends. The germline gives CDR1 DFQATT, CDR2 SNEGSKA (reference sequence).